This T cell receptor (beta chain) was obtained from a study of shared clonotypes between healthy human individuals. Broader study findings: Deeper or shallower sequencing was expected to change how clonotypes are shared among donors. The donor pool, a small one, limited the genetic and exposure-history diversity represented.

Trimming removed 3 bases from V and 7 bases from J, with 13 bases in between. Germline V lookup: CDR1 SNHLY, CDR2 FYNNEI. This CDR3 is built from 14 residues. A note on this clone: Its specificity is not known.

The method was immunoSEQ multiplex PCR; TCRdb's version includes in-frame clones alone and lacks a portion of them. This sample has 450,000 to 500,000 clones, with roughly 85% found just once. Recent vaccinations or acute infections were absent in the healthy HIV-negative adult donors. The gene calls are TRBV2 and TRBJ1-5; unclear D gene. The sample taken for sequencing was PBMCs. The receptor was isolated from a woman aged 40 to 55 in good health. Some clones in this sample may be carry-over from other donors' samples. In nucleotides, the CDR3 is TGTGCCAGCAGTGATGTCACCCCCGGACAGCCCCAGCATTTT. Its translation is CASSDVTPGQPQHF.